This T cell receptor beta chain is from a study of shared clonotypes between healthy human individuals. Overall study results and limits: On the whole, naive subsets had larger estimated richness than memory subsets had. Tissues were not sampled, only blood, and their repertoires likely differ.

Turning to this clone: Its antigen is still unknown.

Sequencing used immunoSEQ multiplex PCR; TCRdb keeps in-frame clones, though not all of them. The sample lists about 1 million clones; approximately 70% were seen once. CDR3 length equals 15 residues. V lost 4 bases and J lost 0, with 11 bases in between. Germline V gives CDR1 SGHRS, CDR2 YFSETQ. The sequencing input was memory CD4+ T cells sorted from blood. The subset here: CD45RA-negative fraction. The TCR comes from a man between 18 and 35 years old in good health. The chain employs TRBV5-1 and TRBJ2-1; D not certain. The CDR3 loop reads CASSTAPSSYNEQFF. The CDR3 nucleotides are TGCGCCAGCAGCACCGCCCCGAGCTCCTACAATGAGCAGTTCTTC.